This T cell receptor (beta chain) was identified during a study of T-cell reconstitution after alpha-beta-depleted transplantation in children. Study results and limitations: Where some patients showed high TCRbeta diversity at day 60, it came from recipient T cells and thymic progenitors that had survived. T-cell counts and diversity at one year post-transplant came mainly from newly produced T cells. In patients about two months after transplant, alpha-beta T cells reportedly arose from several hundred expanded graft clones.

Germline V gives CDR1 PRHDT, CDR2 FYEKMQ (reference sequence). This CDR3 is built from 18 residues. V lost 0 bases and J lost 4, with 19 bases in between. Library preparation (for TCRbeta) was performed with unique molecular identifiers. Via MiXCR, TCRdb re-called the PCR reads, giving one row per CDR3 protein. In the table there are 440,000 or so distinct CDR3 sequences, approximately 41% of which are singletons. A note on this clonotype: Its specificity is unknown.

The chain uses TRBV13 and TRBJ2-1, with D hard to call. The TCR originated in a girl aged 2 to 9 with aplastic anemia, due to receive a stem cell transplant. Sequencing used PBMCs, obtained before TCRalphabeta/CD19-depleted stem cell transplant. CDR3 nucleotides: TGTGCCAGCAGCTTAGGCCAGCCCCACCAGAGATATTACAATGAGCAGTTCTTC. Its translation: CASSLGQPHQRYYNEQFF.